This T cell receptor beta chain was recovered during a study of molecular identifiers for immune sequencing clone quantification. Bulk TCR libraries used previously described methods and listed TCR primers. TCRdb re-analysed the PCR reads in MiXCR, keeping a single row per CDR3 protein. The table has 70,000 to 90,000 distinct CDR3 sequences, 21% seen once; the top ten hold 1.1%. The CDR3 runs to 16 residues. The junction had 9 bases not matched to a gene; V was cut back by 4 bases and J by 8 bases. Germline V gene data show CDR1 as MNHNS and CDR2 as SASEGT. This clonotype was picked up many times. Its specificity is not known. Study-wide results and caveats: Under 1% of molecules in naive cells, but over 99% of effector molecules, belonged to clones above 20 RNA copies.

The chain joins TRBV6-1 to TRBJ2-3; 13 positions agree with TRBD2. The sequencing input was naive CD8+ T cells from blood, with Jurkat cell RNA spiked in. Noted subset: FACS-sorted CD8+CD4-CCR7+CD45RA+ naive T cells. The TCR originated in a human donor in good health. Some libraries in this study had Jurkat cell RNA spiked in. The CDR3, as DNA: TGTGCCAGCAGTGTCACTAGCGGGGGGGCTTTGGGTACGCAGTATTTT. Residues: CASSVTSGGALGTQYF.